This record concerns one T cell receptor (beta chain) sequence. The data derive from a study of blood T cell repertoires in COVID-19. On the study more broadly: From the United States, Italy and Spain came samples of acute and convalescent COVID-19. Sources were T cells, B-cell-depleted T cells, or PBMCs; the material itself was cDNA or gDNA.

Original methodology: Scientists estimated how many nucleated cells there were by amplifying reference gene primers. Libraries were prepared by immunoSEQ multiplex PCR; TCRdb keeps only in-frame clonotypes and omits some of them. That table furnishes V, J and clone size, whereas the DNA furnished D and trimming. The sample shows 200,000 to 250,000 clones, around nine tenths of them seen only once. The length of the CDR3 is 15 residues. Trimming removed 1 base from V and 6 bases from J, with 12 bases in between. The germline gives CDR1 SEHNR, CDR2 FQNEAQ (reference sequence). The gene calls are TRBV7-9 and TRBJ2-2; weak D call: TRBD2 (6 bases). The clonotype was recovered from an older woman who had recovered from COVID-19. Sequenced input: peripheral blood. In DNA, the CDR3 is TGTGCCAGCAGCTTAGTCGGGGGAAGGGCCGGGGAGCTGTTTTTT. Protein: CASSLVGGRAGELFF.